Shown below are 26 T cell receptor beta chains from a single sample sequenced in a study of blood T cells in healthy people across ages (dated by TCRdb to the mid-2010s). Libraries were prepared through 5' RACE. TCRdb shows the sequencer as Illumina HiSeq 2500. A second about 7 to 12 cycle PCR used a sample-barcoded 5' primer and a J-beta primer mix. The raw public data were reprocessed by TCRdb itself: fastp quality trimming at Q25, MiXCR clonotype calling, in-frame beta chains only. Here each entry gathers all rows of one CDR3 protein and keeps the most common genes and DNA. For this sample there are approximately 580,000 distinct CDR3 sequences; around 24% appear just once. Clones ranked in the top ten supply 7.5% to 9% of the sample. The sample also formed part of further work on T cells of mothers and their children.

The specimen sequenced was blood. These receptor sequences come from a boy younger than 18 in good health.

V gene TRBV5-5 combines with J gene TRBJ2-6; D is ambiguous. The germline V gene has CDR1 SGHKS and CDR2 YYEKEE (reference sequence). This CDR3 has 19 amino acids. V dropped 3 bases and J dropped 4 bases, with 23 bases sitting between them. The CDR3 reads CASSSLKMLALSGANVLTF. DNA for the CDR3: TGTGCCAGCAGCTCACTGAAAATGCTTGCGCTATCGGGGGCCAACGTCCTGACTTTC.

The table lists this clonotype with a few counts. The chain recombines TRBV29-1 with TRBJ2-3; 13 nucleotides match TRBD2. The trim removed 3 bases at V and 0 bases at J, leaving 15 bases unmatched. Looked up from germline, CDR1 is SQVTM and CDR2 is ANQGSEA. This CDR3 is built from 20 residues. The CDR3 nucleotides are TGCAGCGTTGATTTAATCGGACTAGCGGGAGTCTCTCTAAGCACAGATACGCAGTATTTT. Residues: CSVDLIGLAGVSLSTDTQYF.

This clonotype was seen only a few times. Because it lacks the conserved phenylalanine or tryptophan at the end, this CDR3 is likely a read error. The V and J genes are TRBV7-9 and TRBJ2-7; no reliable D call. Trimming shortened V by 5 bases and J by 3 bases, and 23 bases separated the two germline ends. The CDR3 is 17 amino acids. Germline CDR1 reads SEHNR; CDR2 reads FQNEAQ (reference sequence). CDR3 in DNA: TGTGCCAGCAGCCCCTTAGGGTCCGCTCTCGAAATCTACGAGCAGTACTGC. Its protein product is CASSPLGSALEIYEQYC.

This clonotype has more than one count but fewer than ten. CDR3 sequence: CASSLAVVGRITTDTQYF. CDR3 DNA: TGTGCCAGCAGCTTAGCAGTCGTCGGGAGGATAACCACAGATACGCAGTATTTT. The gene calls are TRBV7-2 and TRBJ2-3, with TRBD2 matching over 7 bases. J was trimmed by 2 bases and V by 0 bases; bases with no gene match: 11. The CDR3 spans 18 residues. In germline, CDR1 is SGHTA, CDR2 FQGNSA.

This clonotype showed up just a few times. The V call is TRBV6-1, the J call TRBJ2-5; tentatively, D is TRBD1 or TRBD2 (6 bases each). Germline loops: CDR1 MNHNS, CDR2 SASEGT. The CDR3 has 14 amino acids. Trimming removed 6 bases at V and 1 base at J, with 12 bases between. The CDR3 reads CASREGTLQETQYF. The CDR3 coding sequence is TGTGCCAGCAGGGAGGGGACACTCCAAGAGACCCAGTACTTC.

On this clonotype: Germline is not matched at one junction end, which may reflect a read error. The rearrangement joins TRBV4-1 to TRBJ2-5; 11 bases agree with TRBD2. CDR1 is MGHRA and CDR2 is YSYEKL in the germline V gene. This CDR3 is built from 17 residues. CDR3 residues: CASNMEPGLADYNEQSF. The CDR3, as DNA: TGCGCCAGCAACATGGAACCGGGACTAGCGGATTACAATGAGCAGTCCTTC.

This clonotype was seen a few times. The V call is TRBV5-6, the J call TRBJ2-7; D unresolved. V was pared by 7 bases and J by 5 bases, with 7 bases between. From germline, CDR1 is SGHDT and CDR2 YYEEEE. The length of the CDR3 is 10 residues. The CDR3 coding sequence is TGTGCCAGCCGCAGCGACGAGCAGTACTTC. Protein sequence: CASRSDEQYF.

This clonotype was observed a handful of times. The chain recombines TRBV12-3 or TRBV12-4 with TRBJ2-5; 10 bases align to TRBD1. The DNA matches TRBJ2-1 better at its end, which makes the J call doubtful. CDR3 length: 15 residues. Written as DNA, the CDR3 is TGTGCCAGCAGTTTGGAGGACAGGGGGGCCTATGAGCAGTTCTTC. It is translated as CASSLEDRGAYEQFF.

The V gene is TRBV12-3 or TRBV12-4, the J gene TRBJ2-7, with 8 bases that match TRBD1. This CDR3 is built from 13 residues. After removal of 5 bases from V and 6 bases from J, the junction contained 6 bases not matched to a gene. The CDR3: CASSKTGVGEQYF. As DNA, the CDR3 is TGTGCCAGCAGTAAGACAGGGGTGGGCGAGCAGTACTTC.

This clonotype was counted only a few times. The CDR3 reads CASSPTGGNYGYTF. In DNA form, the CDR3 reads TGTGCCAGCAGCCCGACAGGGGGAAACTATGGCTACACCTTC. This sequence joins TRBV7-9 and TRBJ1-2; 9 positions agree with TRBD1. After removal of 5 bases from V and 2 bases from J, the junction contained 3 bases not matched to a gene. The CDR3 totals 14 residues. The germline gives CDR1 SEHNR, CDR2 FQNEAQ (reference sequence). The variable domain in full, completed from reference TRBV7-9 and TRBJ1-2, reads DTGVSQNPRHKITKRGQNVTFRCDPISEHNRLYWYRQTLGQGPEFLTYFQNEAQLEKSRLLSDRFSAERPKGSFSTLEIQRTEQGDSAMYLCASSPTGGNYGYTFGSGTRLTVV.

The chain employs TRBV10-3 and TRBJ2-5, with 7 bases identical to TRBD2. Matching the DNA end better, TRBJ2-1 makes the J call doubtful. Germline CDR1 ENHRY, CDR2 SYGVKD. The CDR3 totals 15 residues. The CDR3 sequence: CAISTGTNRYNEQFF. For the CDR3, the DNA is TGTGCCATCAGCACGGGGACTAACCGATACAATGAGCAGTTCTTC.

The chain links TRBV7-6 to TRBJ2-6, with D possibly TRBD2 on 6 matching bases. Trimming stripped 5 bases from V and 1 base from J, with 18 bases between. The germline V gene has CDR1 SGHVS and CDR2 FNYEAQ. The CDR3 length is 18 residues. CDR3 nucleotides: TGTGCCAGCAGCGCCCGGGAGCTATTGGTTTCTGGGGCCAACGTCCTGACTTTC. This gives the protein CASSARELLVSGANVLTF.

This clonotype appeared a few times. V is TRBV3-1 and J is TRBJ2-2; no clear D gene. The V and J ends lost 0 bases and 4 bases respectively, with 6 bases between them. This CDR3 has 14 amino acids. Germline V gives CDR1 LGHDT, CDR2 YNNKEL (reference sequence). In DNA form, the CDR3 reads TGTGCCAGCAGCCAAGATTTCAGCACCGGGGAGCTGTTTTTT. Translating it yields CASSQDFSTGELFF.

The chain combines TRBV28 with TRBJ1-5; D uncertain. Germline V gene sequence: CDR1 MDHEN, CDR2 SYDVKM. Between the trimmed V and J ends, which lost 5 bases and 3 bases, there was a span of 8 bases. The CDR3 totals 13 residues. The CDR3 protein is CASSTNANQPQHF. The CDR3 nucleotides read TGTGCCAGCAGTACAAATGCCAATCAGCCCCAGCATTTT.

In its sample, this clonotype was seen a few times. The chain combines TRBV7-9 with TRBJ2-5; 9 bases agree with TRBD1. The length of the CDR3 is 14 residues. Germline V gene lookup returns CDR1 SEHNR and CDR2 FQNEAQ (reference sequence). The junction had 5 bases not matched to a gene; V was cut back by 4 bases and J by 5 bases. CDR3 region: CASSSGTGIETQYF. For the CDR3, the DNA is TGTGCCAGCAGCTCGGGGACAGGGATCGAGACCCAGTACTTC. Using reference TRBV7-9 and TRBJ2-5 for the parts outside the CDR3, the full variable domain is DTGVSQNPRHKITKRGQNVTFRCDPISEHNRLYWYRQTLGQGPEFLTYFQNEAQLEKSRLLSDRFSAERPKGSFSTLEIQRTEQGDSAMYLCASSSGTGIETQYFGPGTRLLVL.

This clonotype was found a few times. The chain recombines TRBV14 with TRBJ2-5; 9 positions match TRBD2. The trim removed 1 base at V and 1 base at J, leaving 4 bases unmatched. The CDR3 contains 16 residues. Germline V gene lookup returns CDR1 SGHDN and CDR2 FVKESK. CDR3 amino acids: CASSQGGSGSQETQYF. The CDR3 DNA is TGTGCCAGCAGCCAAGGGGGTAGCGGGAGCCAAGAGACCCAGTACTTC. The full variable domain, rest sourced from reference TRBV14 and TRBJ2-5, is EAGVTQFPSHSVIEKGQTVTLRCDPISGHDNLYWYRRVMGKEIKFLLHFVKESKQDESGMPNNRFLAERTGGTYSTLKVQPAELEDSGVYFCASSQGGSGSQETQYFGPGTRLLVL.

This clonotype was detected only a few times. This chain connects TRBV19 to TRBJ2-7; D unclear. Germline V CDR1 and CDR2: LNHDA, SQIVND (reference sequence). CDR3 length: 14 amino acids. Trimming left V 7 bases short and J 3 bases short, with 16 bases between. In DNA, the CDR3 is TGTGCCAGTAACCCTTCAGTCTCCATCTACGAGCAGTACTTC. Amino acid sequence: CASNPSVSIYEQYF. Combining the CDR3 with reference TRBV19 and TRBJ2-7 gives the whole variable domain DGGITQSPKYLFRKEGQNVTLSCEQNLNHDAMYWYRQDPGQGLRLIYYSQIVNDFQKGDIAEGYSVSREKKESFPLTVTSAQKNPTAFYLCASNPSVSIYEQYFGPGTRLTVT.

This clonotype was found a few times. The chain uses TRBV11-2 and TRBJ2-1; D may be TRBD2 (7 bases). CDR1 is SGHAT, CDR2 FQNNGV, per germline. Trimming removed 3 bases from V and 9 bases from J, with 18 bases in between. The CDR3 runs to 15 residues. The CDR3 DNA sequence: TGTGCCAGCAGCTTTAGTGGGGGGGCCGAGGGTGAGCAGTTCTTC. Protein sequence: CASSFSGGAEGEQFF.

For the CDR3, the DNA is TGTGCCAGCGGTTGGGATCCCTACGAGCAGTACTTC. Amino acid sequence: CASGWDPYEQYF. The chain recombines TRBV25-1 with TRBJ2-7; D is undetermined. The CDR3 has 12 residues. V dropped 8 bases and J dropped 2 bases, with 10 bases sitting between them. Germline V gene sequence: CDR1 MGHDK, CDR2 SYGVNS.

At least ten counts were recorded for this clonotype. The chain employs TRBV4-3 and TRBJ2-1; TRBD1 aligns across 7 bases. This CDR3 region has 14 residues. Germline V CDR1 and CDR2: LGHNA, YSLEER. V lost 3 bases and J lost 7; bases outside the gene matches: 6. In nucleotides, the CDR3 is TGCGCCAGCAGCCACTTCGACAGGGTTAATGAGCAGTTCTTC. This sequence encodes CASSHFDRVNEQFF.

The chain uses TRBV9 and TRBJ2-1, with no clear D. Germline V gene lookup returns CDR1 SGDLS and CDR2 YYNGEE. This CDR3 has 16 residues. With 4 bases removed from V and 1 base from J, the gap between germline ends came to 15 bases. The CDR3 protein is CASSIGSLRSYNEQFF. The CDR3 DNA reads TGTGCCAGCAGCATAGGGTCACTGAGGTCCTACAATGAGCAGTTCTTC.

V is TRBV27 and J is TRBJ2-5, with 9 bases that match TRBD2. The CDR3 sequence is 15 residues long. Trimming at V came to 3 bases and at J to 1 base, leaving 3 bases not matched to a gene. In germline, CDR1 is MNHEY, CDR2 SMNVEV (reference sequence). CDR3 in amino acids: CASSFVGLAQETQYF. The CDR3 nucleotides read TGTGCCAGCAGTTTCGTGGGACTAGCCCAAGAGACCCAGTACTTC.

The rearrangement links TRBV13 to TRBJ2-3; 9 bases are a match to TRBD2. Germline V lookup: CDR1 PRHDT, CDR2 FYEKMQ (reference sequence). CDR3 length equals 16 residues. V was pared by 6 bases and J by 3 bases, with 10 bases of the junction left unmatched. CDR3 in amino acids: CASSSGIAGGTDTQYF. CDR3 nucleotide sequence: TGTGCCAGCAGTTCAGGTATCGCGGGAGGGACAGATACGCAGTATTTT. Drawing the rest from reference TRBV13 and TRBJ2-3, the complete variable domain is AAGVIQSPRHLIKEKRETATLKCYPIPRHDTVYWYQQGPGQDPQFLISFYEKMQSDKGSIPDRFSAQQFSDYHSELNMSSLELGDSALYFCASSSGIAGGTDTQYFGPGTRLTVL.

The chain combines TRBV28 with TRBJ2-5; D call uncertain. Germline CDR1 is MDHEN and CDR2 is SYDVKM. V gave up 6 bases and J gave up 1 base, with 15 bases separating them. The CDR3 sequence is 15 residues long. Here the CDR3 reads CASRQGLGVQETQYF. In nucleotides, the CDR3 is TGTGCCAGCAGACAAGGGCTCGGAGTCCAAGAGACCCAGTACTTC. The full variable domain, rest sourced from reference TRBV28 and TRBJ2-5, is DVKVTQSSRYLVKRTGEKVFLECVQDMDHENMFWYRQDPGLGLRLIYFSYDVKMKEKGDIPEGYSVSREKKERFSLILESASTNQTSMYLCASRQGLGVQETQYFGPGTRLLVL.

In this sample, this clonotype turned up a few times. The genes are TRBV28 and TRBJ2-7; TRBD2 is a possible D gene (5 bases). CDR1 and CDR2 (germline): MDHEN, SYDVKM. This CDR3 is 11 amino acids long. The ends were cut back, 6 bases at V and 7 bases at J, with 10 bases in the middle. DNA of the CDR3: TGTGCCAGCAGGGATTCGGGGGAGCAGTACTTC. This encodes CASRDSGEQYF.

This clonotype was seen only a few times. The chain recombines TRBV9 with TRBJ2-1; 10 bases fit TRBD2. Germline V CDR1 and CDR2: SGDLS, YYNGEE. There are 18 residues in the CDR3. With V trimmed by 6 bases and J by 0 bases, 12 bases remained unmatched. CDR3 amino acids: CASTSRTSGPSSYNEQFF. The DNA for the CDR3 is TGTGCCAGCACTAGTCGGACTAGCGGACCGAGCTCCTACAATGAGCAGTTCTTC.